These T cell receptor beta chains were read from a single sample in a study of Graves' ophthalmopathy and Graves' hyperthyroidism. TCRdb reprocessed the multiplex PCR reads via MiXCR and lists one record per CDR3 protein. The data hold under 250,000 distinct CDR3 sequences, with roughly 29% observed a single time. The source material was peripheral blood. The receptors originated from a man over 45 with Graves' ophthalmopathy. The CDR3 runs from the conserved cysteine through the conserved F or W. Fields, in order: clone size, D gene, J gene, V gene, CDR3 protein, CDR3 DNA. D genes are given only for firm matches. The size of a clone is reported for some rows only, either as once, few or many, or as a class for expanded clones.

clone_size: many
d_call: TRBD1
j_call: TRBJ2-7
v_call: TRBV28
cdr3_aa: CASNEGTGAREQYF
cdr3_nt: TGTGCCAGCAACGAGGGGACAGGGGCTCGCGAGCAGTACTTC

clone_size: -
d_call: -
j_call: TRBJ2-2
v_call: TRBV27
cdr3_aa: CASSLDKNTGELFF
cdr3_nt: TGTGCCAGCTCACTCGACAAGAACACCGGGGAGCTGTTTTTT

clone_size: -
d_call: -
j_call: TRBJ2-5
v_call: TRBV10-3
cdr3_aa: CAISRTQETEYF
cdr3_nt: TGTGCAATCAGCCGGACTCAAGAGACCGAGTACTTC

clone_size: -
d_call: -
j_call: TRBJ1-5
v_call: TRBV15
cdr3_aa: CATSRGGLPQHF
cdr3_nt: TGTGCCACCAGCAGAGGGGGGCTGCCCCAGCATTTT

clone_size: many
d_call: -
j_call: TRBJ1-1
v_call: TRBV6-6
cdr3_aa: CASSYGRAGTEAFF
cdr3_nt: TGTGCCAGCAGTTACGGCAGGGCTGGGACTGAAGCTTTCTTT

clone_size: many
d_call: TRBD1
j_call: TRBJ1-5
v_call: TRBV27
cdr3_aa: CASSSIRTGGDQPQHF
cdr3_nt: TGTGCCAGCAGTTCAATCCGGACAGGGGGGGATCAGCCCCAGCATTTT

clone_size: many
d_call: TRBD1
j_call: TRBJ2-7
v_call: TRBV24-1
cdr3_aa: CATLQGACKQYF
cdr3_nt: TGTGCCACGCTACAGGGGGCGTGCAAGCAGTACTTC

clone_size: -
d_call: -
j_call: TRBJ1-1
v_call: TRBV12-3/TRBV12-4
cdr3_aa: CASSVRGEAFF
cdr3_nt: TGTGCCAGCAGTGTCCGGGGGGAAGCTTTCTTT

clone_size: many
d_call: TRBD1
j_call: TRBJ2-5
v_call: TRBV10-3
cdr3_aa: CASGQVGETQYF
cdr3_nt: TGTGCCAGTGGACAGGTGGGGGAGACCCAGTACTTC

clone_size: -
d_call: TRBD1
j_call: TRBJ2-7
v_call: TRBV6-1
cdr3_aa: CASSEKAGTGGYEQYF
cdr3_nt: TGTGCCAGCAGTGAGAAAGCCGGGACAGGGGGCTACGAGCAGTACTTC

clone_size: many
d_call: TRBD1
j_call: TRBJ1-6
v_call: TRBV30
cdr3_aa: CAWKAFGQGGRSPLHF
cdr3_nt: TGTGCCTGGAAGGCCTTCGGACAGGGAGGACGTTCACCCCTCCACTTT

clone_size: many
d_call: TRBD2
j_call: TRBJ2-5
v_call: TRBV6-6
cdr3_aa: CASSPLTSGSRETQYF
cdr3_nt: TGTGCCAGCAGTCCGTTGACTAGCGGGAGTAGGGAGACCCAGTACTTC

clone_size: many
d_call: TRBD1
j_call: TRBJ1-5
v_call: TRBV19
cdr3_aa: CASSIGQGQSNQPQHF
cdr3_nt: TGTGCCAGTAGTATCGGACAGGGCCAAAGCAATCAGCCCCAGCATTTT

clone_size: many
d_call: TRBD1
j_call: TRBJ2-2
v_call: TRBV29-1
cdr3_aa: CSVFGQGLGGELFF
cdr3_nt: TGCAGCGTTTTCGGACAGGGTTTAGGCGGGGAGCTGTTTTTT

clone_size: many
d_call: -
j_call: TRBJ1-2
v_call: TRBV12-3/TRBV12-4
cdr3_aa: CASSLGGRGVWTYGYTF
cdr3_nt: TGTGCCAGCAGTTTAGGAGGGCGAGGGGTGTGGACCTATGGCTACACCTTC

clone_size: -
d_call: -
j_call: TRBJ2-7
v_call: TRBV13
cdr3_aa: CASSLSRTFPVEQYF
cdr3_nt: TGTGCCAGCAGTCTGAGCAGGACCTTTCCGGTGGAGCAGTACTTC

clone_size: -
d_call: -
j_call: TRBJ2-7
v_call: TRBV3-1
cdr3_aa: CASSPKRVTYEQYF
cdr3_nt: TGTGCCAGCAGCCCAAAACGGGTGACCTACGAGCAGTACTTC

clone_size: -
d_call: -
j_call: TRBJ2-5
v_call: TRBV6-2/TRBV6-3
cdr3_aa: CASSYADQPRFQETQYF
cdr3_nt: TGTGCCAGCAGTTACGCCGACCAGCCCCGCTTCCAAGAGACCCAGTACTTC

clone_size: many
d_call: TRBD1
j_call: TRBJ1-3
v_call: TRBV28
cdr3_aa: CASRTGVGGNTIYF
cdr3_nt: TGTGCCAGCAGAACAGGGGTCGGTGGAAACACCATATATTTT

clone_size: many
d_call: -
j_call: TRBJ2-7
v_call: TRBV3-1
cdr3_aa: CASSAGDEQYF
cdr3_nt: TGTGCCAGCAGCGCCGGCGACGAGCAGTACTTC

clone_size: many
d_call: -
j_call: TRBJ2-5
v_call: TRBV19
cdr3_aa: CASTVGETQYF
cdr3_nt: TGTGCCAGTACAGTTGGAGAGACCCAGTACTTC

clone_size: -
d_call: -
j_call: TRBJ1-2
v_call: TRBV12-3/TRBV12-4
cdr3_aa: CASTSSTRYGYTF
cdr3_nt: TGTGCCAGCACCTCCTCGACTCGCTATGGCTACACCTTC

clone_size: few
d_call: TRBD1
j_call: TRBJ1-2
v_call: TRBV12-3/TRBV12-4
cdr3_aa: CASSLRTGGVYGYTF
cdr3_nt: TGTGCCAGCAGTTTGCGGACAGGGGGCGTCTATGGCTACACCTTC

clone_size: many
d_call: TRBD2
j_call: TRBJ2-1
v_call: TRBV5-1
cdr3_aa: CASSLVASGRKNEQFF
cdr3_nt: TGCGCCAGCAGCTTGGTGGCTAGCGGGAGGAAAAATGAGCAGTTCTTC

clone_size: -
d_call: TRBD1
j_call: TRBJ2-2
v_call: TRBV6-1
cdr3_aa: CASSFGTDPNTGELFF
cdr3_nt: TGTGCCAGCAGCTTCGGGACAGACCCGAACACCGGGGAGCTGTTTTTT

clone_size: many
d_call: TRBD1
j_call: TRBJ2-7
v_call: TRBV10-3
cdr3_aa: CAITDRQGSTYEQYF
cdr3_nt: TGTGCCATCACCGACCGACAGGGCTCGACCTACGAGCAGTACTTC

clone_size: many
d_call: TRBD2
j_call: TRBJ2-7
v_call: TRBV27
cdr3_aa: CASRSSGYYEQYF
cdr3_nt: TGTGCCAGCAGATCTAGCGGGTACTACGAGCAGTACTTC

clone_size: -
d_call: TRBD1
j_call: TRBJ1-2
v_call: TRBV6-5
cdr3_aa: CASSSPKTGNGYTF
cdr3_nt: TGTGCCAGCAGTTCCCCCAAGACAGGGAATGGCTACACCTTC

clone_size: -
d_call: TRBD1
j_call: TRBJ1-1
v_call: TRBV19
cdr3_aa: CASSIDRRAAGGRNTEAFF
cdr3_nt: TGTGCCAGTAGTATAGACAGGCGGGCAGCAGGGGGTCGGAACACTGAAGCTTTCTTT

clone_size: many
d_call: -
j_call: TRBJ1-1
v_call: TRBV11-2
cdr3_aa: CASSFQGGTITPEAFF
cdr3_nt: TGTGCCAGCAGCTTTCAAGGGGGTACGATCACGCCTGAAGCTTTCTTT

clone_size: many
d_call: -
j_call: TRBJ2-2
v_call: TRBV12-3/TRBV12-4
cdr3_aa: CASSMRTGELFF
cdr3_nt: TGTGCCAGCAGTATGAGGACAGGGGAGCTGTTTTTT